The rows below give T cell receptor beta chains drawn from one sample of a study of T cells in Graves' hyperthyroidism and ophthalmopathy. Each CDR3 protein is one row after TCRdb ran MiXCR on the multiplex PCR reads. Among under 400,000 distinct CDR3 sequences listed, 20% to 25% were seen once. Sample: blood. The source is a middle-aged man with Graves' hyperthyroidism. Each CDR3 is given with its conserved first and last residue. A D gene is named only where the DNA matches it firmly. The size entry is marked missing in some rows and otherwise reads once, few, many or a size class.

clone_size: many
j_call: TRBJ2-1
v_call: TRBV27
d_call: TRBD2
cdr3_nt: TGTGCCAGCAGTTCAATAGCGGGACCCTACAATGAGCAGTTCTTC
cdr3_aa: CASSSIAGPYNEQFF

clone_size: few
j_call: TRBJ1-4
v_call: TRBV3-1
d_call: -
cdr3_nt: TGTGCCAGCAGCGTAGCCACTTGGGCTAATGAAAAACTGTTTTTT
cdr3_aa: CASSVATWANEKLFF

clone_size: many
j_call: TRBJ2-7
v_call: TRBV18
d_call: -
cdr3_nt: TGTGCCAGCTCACCAGGCCATACCTACGAGCAGTACTTC
cdr3_aa: CASSPGHTYEQYF

clone_size: -
j_call: TRBJ2-7
v_call: TRBV14
d_call: TRBD2
cdr3_nt: TGTGCCAGCAGCCAAGGTTTACGAGGATCAACTAGCGGGACGAATCCTTGGGCGGTCTACGAGCAGTACTTC
cdr3_aa: CASSQGLRGSTSGTNPWAVYEQYF

clone_size: many
j_call: TRBJ1-2
v_call: TRBV15
d_call: TRBD1
cdr3_nt: TGTGCCGCAGGACAGGGGGCTGACTATGGCTACACCTTC
cdr3_aa: CAAGQGADYGYTF

clone_size: -
j_call: TRBJ1-2
v_call: TRBV30
d_call: TRBD1
cdr3_nt: TGTGCCTGGGCGACAGGGAACTATGGCTACACCTTC
cdr3_aa: CAWATGNYGYTF

clone_size: many
j_call: TRBJ2-7
v_call: TRBV7-6
d_call: -
cdr3_nt: TGTGCCAGCAGCCAAGGGACCCTCGGCGAGCAGTACTTC
cdr3_aa: CASSQGTLGEQYF

clone_size: -
j_call: TRBJ1-2
v_call: TRBV2
d_call: -
cdr3_nt: TGTGCCAGTATCAGTATTAACTATGGCTACACCTTC
cdr3_aa: CASISINYGYTF

clone_size: many
j_call: TRBJ2-1
v_call: TRBV2
d_call: TRBD2
cdr3_nt: TGTGCCAGCAGCCGGGGACTAGCGGACAATTCCTACTACAATGAGCAGTTCTTC
cdr3_aa: CASSRGLADNSYYNEQFF

clone_size: few
j_call: TRBJ2-1
v_call: TRBV20-1
d_call: TRBD2
cdr3_nt: TGCAGTGCCTTTACGAAGCGGGAGATATCCTACAATGAGCAGTTCTTC
cdr3_aa: CSAFTKREISYNEQFF

clone_size: few
j_call: TRBJ2-2
v_call: TRBV5-1
d_call: TRBD2
cdr3_nt: TGCGCCAGCAGCCCGTCACTTCGCGGGAGCACGGTTAAGAACACCGGGGAGCTGTTTTTT
cdr3_aa: CASSPSLRGSTVKNTGELFF

clone_size: few
j_call: TRBJ2-3
v_call: TRBV7-9
d_call: TRBD2
cdr3_nt: TGTGCCAGCAGCGAGCGGGGGAGCACAGATACGCAGTATTTT
cdr3_aa: CASSERGSTDTQYF

clone_size: -
j_call: TRBJ2-2
v_call: TRBV12-3/TRBV12-4
d_call: TRBD2
cdr3_nt: TGTGCCAGCAAACTTGGGGCTAGCGGGACCTATAACACCGGGGAGCTGTTTTTT
cdr3_aa: CASKLGASGTYNTGELFF

clone_size: few
j_call: TRBJ1-2
v_call: TRBV6-1
d_call: -
cdr3_nt: TGTGCCAGCAGCCTCGGAATCGTGAACTATGGCTACACCTTC
cdr3_aa: CASSLGIVNYGYTF

clone_size: few
j_call: TRBJ1-1
v_call: TRBV7-3
d_call: TRBD1
cdr3_nt: TGTGCCAGCAGCACAGGGGGAGGGAACACTGAAGCTTTCTTT
cdr3_aa: CASSTGGGNTEAFF

clone_size: many
j_call: TRBJ2-1
v_call: TRBV6-1
d_call: TRBD2
cdr3_nt: TGTGCCAGCAACCGCCCCGGGACTAGCGAAAATGAGCAGTTCTTC
cdr3_aa: CASNRPGTSENEQFF

clone_size: -
j_call: TRBJ2-5
v_call: TRBV5-1
d_call: -
cdr3_nt: TGCGCCAGCAGCTTGTTATCTCCCCCGTTGGAGACCCAGTACTTC
cdr3_aa: CASSLLSPPLETQYF

clone_size: few
j_call: TRBJ2-7
v_call: TRBV5-1
d_call: TRBD2
cdr3_nt: TGCGCCAGCAGCTTGGCAAGCGGGAGGGGCCGCGAGCAGTACTTC
cdr3_aa: CASSLASGRGREQYF

clone_size: few
j_call: TRBJ1-1
v_call: TRBV20-1
d_call: -
cdr3_nt: TGCAGTGCTGCTGTGAACACTGAAGCTTTCTTT
cdr3_aa: CSAAVNTEAFF

clone_size: many
j_call: TRBJ2-7
v_call: TRBV7-7
d_call: TRBD1
cdr3_nt: TGTGCCAGCAGTCGTGGACAGGGTCTGGGCTACGAGCAGTACTTC
cdr3_aa: CASSRGQGLGYEQYF

clone_size: -
j_call: TRBJ2-7
v_call: TRBV5-1
d_call: -
cdr3_nt: TGCGCCAGCAGATGGGACACTTTAACCTACGAGCAGTACTTC
cdr3_aa: CASRWDTLTYEQYF

clone_size: many
j_call: TRBJ1-2
v_call: TRBV6-5
d_call: TRBD1
cdr3_nt: TGTGCCAGCAGTTACACTCGGACAGGGGCTGCTAACTATGGCTACACCTTC
cdr3_aa: CASSYTRTGAANYGYTF

clone_size: few
j_call: TRBJ2-7
v_call: TRBV29-1
d_call: TRBD1
cdr3_nt: TGCAGCGCCGGACAGGGAACCTACGAGCAGTACTTC
cdr3_aa: CSAGQGTYEQYF

clone_size: many
j_call: TRBJ2-7
v_call: TRBV5-1
d_call: TRBD2
cdr3_nt: TGCGCCAGCAGCTTGGGTACTAGCGGGGACGAGCAGTACTTC
cdr3_aa: CASSLGTSGDEQYF

clone_size: few
j_call: TRBJ2-1
v_call: TRBV11-1
d_call: TRBD2
cdr3_nt: TGTGCCAGCAGCCCATTATCTAGCGGGAGTTCTGTGTTCTTC
cdr3_aa: CASSPLSSGSSVFF

clone_size: few
j_call: TRBJ2-5
v_call: TRBV3-1
d_call: TRBD2
cdr3_nt: TGTGCCAGCAATGGACTAGCGGGAGACGGGGGGAAGACCCAGTACTTC
cdr3_aa: CASNGLAGDGGKTQYF

clone_size: many
j_call: TRBJ2-5
v_call: TRBV12-3/TRBV12-4
d_call: TRBD1
cdr3_nt: TGTGCCAGCACCATAGGGGGCGGAGAGACCCAGTACTTC
cdr3_aa: CASTIGGGETQYF

clone_size: -
j_call: TRBJ2-3
v_call: TRBV5-1
d_call: TRBD1
cdr3_nt: TGCGCCAGCAGCTTGGCCGTGGGACAGACGCAGTATTTT
cdr3_aa: CASSLAVGQTQYF

clone_size: -
j_call: TRBJ2-7
v_call: TRBV20-1
d_call: TRBD1
cdr3_nt: TGCAGTGCTAGCGACAGGGGGTACAACGAGCAGTACTTC
cdr3_aa: CSASDRGYNEQYF

clone_size: -
j_call: TRBJ1-4
v_call: TRBV6-2/TRBV6-3
d_call: -
cdr3_nt: TGTGCCAGCAGCACGGGGCCTCACGAAAAACTGTTTTTT
cdr3_aa: CASSTGPHEKLFF

clone_size: many
j_call: TRBJ2-7
v_call: TRBV7-2
d_call: -
cdr3_nt: TGTGCCAGCAGCGCACAGGTCTACGAGCAGTACTTC
cdr3_aa: CASSAQVYEQYF